The 17 T cell receptor beta chains below all came from one sample that was sequenced in a study of T cells in Graves' hyperthyroidism and ophthalmopathy. RNA transcripts served as the template for amplifying TCR beta CDR3 regions. TCR CDR3 underwent first-round RT-PCR with the HTBI primer set. TCRdb ran MiXCR on the multiplex PCR reads and lists one entry per CDR3 protein. The sample lists about 400,000 distinct CDR3 sequences, around 15% seen once, with 5% to 6.5% in the top ten. Input material: blood. The receptors were gathered from a woman aged 18 to 35 with Graves' hyperthyroidism.

This clonotype has a handful of counts. In DNA, the CDR3 is TGTGCCAGCAGAGACGCGCGGGGTAAAAGCAATGAGCAGTTCTTC. Its protein is CASRDARGKSNEQFF. The chain uses TRBV12-3 or TRBV12-4 and TRBJ2-1; TRBD2 might be the D (6 bases). The CDR3 has 15 residues. V gave up 6 bases and J gave up 6 bases, with 18 bases separating them.

This clonotype came up many times. This chain joins TRBV7-2 and TRBJ1-1, with a possible D match to TRBD1 (6 bases). V was clipped by 0 bases and J by 4 bases, with 18 bases between them. Germline CDR1 SGHTA, CDR2 FQGNSA. There are 17 residues in the CDR3. As DNA, the CDR3 is TGTGCCAGCAGCTTAGCGTCACAGGGTCCCTTGTTCACTGAAGCTTTCTTT. Encoded protein: CASSLASQGPLFTEAFF.

The rearrangement uses TRBV19 and TRBJ1-2; 8 positions match TRBD1. V lost 2 bases to trimming and J lost 1 base; unmatched junction nucleotides: 3. From germline, CDR1 is LNHDA and CDR2 SQIVND (reference sequence). This CDR3 is 15 amino acids long. In nucleotides, the CDR3 is TGTGCCAGTAGTATACGGGACAGGAATAACTATGGCTACACCTTC. Encoded protein: CASSIRDRNNYGYTF.

This clonotype was picked up many times. CDR3 loop: CSARDTGLAGESYEQYF. The CDR3 DNA reads as TGCAGTGCTAGAGATACGGGTTTAGCGGGAGAGTCCTACGAGCAGTACTTC. This chain joins TRBV20-1 and TRBJ2-7; 9 bases are a match to TRBD2. Germline assignment: CDR1 DFQATT and CDR2 SNEGSKA (reference sequence). The CDR3 spans 17 residues. With 0 bases clipped from V and 1 base from J, the junction kept 10 bases outside the gene matches.

This clonotype came up many times. The chain couples TRBV6-1 to TRBJ1-5; D is possibly TRBD1 (5 bases). CDR1 and CDR2 from the germline V gene are MNHNS and SASEGT. The CDR3 has 17 residues. V lost 0 bases, J lost 0 bases, and 12 bases lay in between. CDR3 nucleotide sequence: TGTGCCAGCAGTGAAGCCTCACGGGGGTATAGCAATCAGCCCCAGCATTTT. Its protein product is CASSEASRGYSNQPQHF.

Worth noting for this clonotype: This may arise from a read error, as a much more abundant clone is one base away. CDR3 bases: TGTGCCAGCCCACAACGGGACCTGGGGCAGTTCTTC. Amino acid sequence: CASPQRDLGQFF. The rearrangement uses TRBV18 and TRBJ2-1, with D perhaps TRBD1 or TRBD2 (5 bases each). The V and J ends lost 8 bases and 12 bases respectively, with 17 bases between them. Germline CDR1 KGHSH, CDR2 LQKENI. This CDR3 contains 12 residues.

This clonotype has only a few counts. This chain joins TRBV7-2 and TRBJ2-7; 9 bases align to TRBD1. Germline V gene data show CDR1 as SGHTA and CDR2 as FQGNSA. Trimming cost V 8 bases and J 3 bases; bases outside gene matches: 5. The CDR3 has 13 amino acids. Here the CDR3 reads CASRDRVVYEQYF. CDR3 nucleotide sequence: TGTGCCAGCCGGGACAGGGTCGTCTACGAGCAGTACTTC.

This clonotype was picked up many times. The chain joins TRBV6-2 or TRBV6-3 to TRBJ1-5; D not certain. Germline loops: CDR1 MNHEY, CDR2 SVGEGT. The V end was cut by 4 bases, the J end by 1 base, with 23 bases between. The CDR3 extends over 19 amino acids. The CDR3 protein is CASSFLVSGKEGSNQPQHF. CDR3 sequence (DNA): TGTGCCAGCAGTTTTTTGGTGTCAGGAAAAGAAGGGAGCAATCAGCCCCAGCATTTT.

V is TRBV10-3 and J is TRBJ1-5; possible D gene TRBD1, 5 bases. CDR3 length: 16 residues. Germline values: CDR1 ENHRY, CDR2 SYGVKD. V was trimmed by 4 bases and J by 3 bases, leaving 16 bases between them. CDR3 nucleotides: TGTGCCATCAGTGGCGGGGAATCAGGGAACAATCAGCCCCAGCATTTT. Translated: CAISGGESGNNQPQHF.

The table lists this clonotype with many counts. The rearrangement uses TRBV28 and TRBJ2-7, with TRBD2 identical over 8 bases. CDR1 MDHEN and CDR2 SYDVKM come from the germline V gene. This CDR3 is 14 amino acids long. The ends lost 5 bases at V and 5 bases at J; junction bases unmatched: 8. This chain's CDR3 is CASSPGGGGHEQYF. The CDR3 DNA sequence: TGTGCCAGCAGTCCCGGGGGCGGGGGGCACGAGCAGTACTTC.

V and J are TRBV5-4 and TRBJ1-1; TRBD1 matches 9 bases. Germline V gene data show CDR1 as SGHNT and CDR2 as YYREEE (reference sequence). This CDR3 region has 13 residues. V lost 4 bases to trimming and J lost 11 bases; unmatched junction nucleotides: 9. The CDR3 region has the DNA TGTGCCAGCAGCGGCGGGACAGGGTTTTTGGCTTTCTTT. This gives the protein CASSGGTGFLAFF.

The rearrangement uses TRBV30 and TRBJ2-7, with 10 bases aligning to TRBD2. Per germline, CDR1 GTSNPN and CDR2 SVGIG (reference sequence). The CDR3 covers 13 residues. After removal of 2 bases from V and 6 bases from J, the junction contained 4 bases not matched to a gene. The CDR3 loop reads CAWSSTSGTEQYF. CDR3 sequence (DNA): TGTGCCTGGAGTAGTACTAGCGGGACCGAGCAGTACTTC.

The chain links TRBV6-2 or TRBV6-3 to TRBJ2-2; unclear D gene. CDR3 length: 16 residues. The germline V and J ends were trimmed by 0 bases and 6 bases, with 14 bases remaining between them. Germline CDR1 MNHEY, CDR2 SVGEGT. The CDR3 DNA is TGTGCCAGCAGTTACTCGCATCTGGACGGACCCGGGGAGCTGTTTTTT. It specifies CASSYSHLDGPGELFF.

This clonotype was seen many times. The chain links TRBV10-3 to TRBJ2-5; D remains unclear. The CDR3 totals 13 residues. Trimming removed 10 bases at V and 0 bases at J, with 12 bases between. Per germline, CDR1 ENHRY and CDR2 SYGVKD. Here the CDR3 DNA reads TGTGCCACCCACCACCGGGACCAAGAGACCCAGTACTTC. This gives the protein CATHHRDQETQYF.

The rearrangement uses TRBV10-3 and TRBJ2-5, with 10 positions matching TRBD2. The CDR3 contains 14 residues. Germline-derived CDR1 and CDR2 are ENHRY and SYGVKD. After removal of 4 bases from V and 1 base from J, the junction contained 0 bases not matched to a gene. This chain's CDR3 is CAISGTSGQETQYF. DNA of the CDR3: TGTGCCATCAGTGGGACTAGCGGCCAAGAGACCCAGTACTTC.

At least ten counts were recorded for this clonotype. V is TRBV5-5 and J is TRBJ2-7; D is undetermined. Germline CDR1 and CDR2: SGHKS and YYEKEE (reference sequence). The CDR3 totals 12 residues. Deletions cut 2 bases from V and 3 bases from J, with 6 bases between. This chain's CDR3 is CASSLQDYEQYF. CDR3 in DNA: TGTGCCAGCAGCTTACAAGACTACGAGCAGTACTTC.

CDR3 region: CASSVSRVNQPQHF. The CDR3 DNA follows: TGTGCCAGTAGTGTGAGCAGGGTGAATCAGCCCCAGCATTTT. This chain connects TRBV19 to TRBJ1-5, with a weak D call TRBD1 (5 bases). This CDR3 spans 14 amino acids. The V and J ends lost 5 bases and 4 bases respectively, with 12 bases between them. Germline V gene data show CDR1 as LNHDA and CDR2 as SQIVND (reference sequence).